These 28 T cell receptor beta chains came from one sample sequenced in a study of OX40 agonist ivuxolimab in advanced cancers. Method: immunoSEQ multiplex PCR; TCRdb's copy keeps in-frame clones and lacks some. Of around 110,000 clones listed, 75% to 95% are singletons. The sequencing used CD4+ or CD8+ T cells sorted from blood, collected in a trial of the OX40 agonist ivuxolimab. The receptor source for this set is an adult with an advanced solid tumor such as melanoma, head and neck, liver or kidney cancer.

The chain couples TRBV28 to TRBJ1-2; TRBD1 matches 8 bases. CDR1 and CDR2 (germline): MDHEN, SYDVKM. CDR3 length: 13 amino acids. V trimming: 2 bases; J trimming: 7 bases; junction bases outside the gene matches: 3. CDR3 region: CASSLLDRAGYTF. DNA of the CDR3: TGTGCCAGCAGTTTACTGGACAGGGCTGGCTACACCTTC.

The genes are TRBV27 and TRBJ2-2; 8 bases match TRBD2. The CDR3 consists of 18 residues. CDR1 MNHEY and CDR2 SMNVEV come from the germline V gene (reference sequence). V shed 1 base, J shed 3 bases, and the junction held 10 bases outside the gene matches. This chain's CDR3 is CASSLYLPGGADTGELFF. CDR3 bases: TGTGCCAGCAGTTTATACCTCCCGGGGGGGGCGGACACCGGGGAGCTGTTTTTT.

This chain joins TRBV7-7 and TRBJ2-7; D tentatively reads TRBD1 or TRBD2 (5 bases each). CDR3 length equals 13 residues. Germline CDR1 reads SSHAT; CDR2 reads FNYEAQ (reference sequence). Trimming stripped 5 bases from V and 2 bases from J, with 10 bases between. The CDR3 protein is CASSVGTTYEQYF. The CDR3 DNA is TGTGCCAGCAGCGTCGGGACCACCTACGAGCAGTACTTC.

This rearrangement joins TRBV4-1 to TRBJ1-2, with TRBD1 identical over 10 bases. CDR1 MGHRA and CDR2 YSYEKL come from the germline V gene. This CDR3 is 15 amino acids long. V dropped 4 bases and J dropped 8; count of bases not matched to a gene: 10. This CDR3 is CASSLTPGQGRGYTF. The CDR3 region has the DNA TGCGCCAGCAGCCTAACCCCGGGACAGGGGAGAGGCTACACCTTC.

This chain links TRBV10-3 with TRBJ1-1; 7 bases match TRBD1. The germline gives CDR1 ENHRY, CDR2 SYGVKD. CDR3 length: 15 amino acids. V shed 10 bases and J 1 base; nucleotides not matched to a gene: 12. DNA for the CDR3: TGTGCCACCAGCAGGGGGGACAGCCCGAACACTGAAGCTTTCTTT. As protein: CATSRGDSPNTEAFF.

This clone was recorded once. Likely a read error: the CDR3 ends without its conserved phenylalanine or tryptophan. The DNA is left out, because the CDR3 cannot be placed on it with certainty; the CDR3 is given as TCRdb lists it. V is TRBV20-1 and J is TRBJ1-2; TRBD1 is the table's D call and was not checked against the DNA. Germline CDR1 and CDR2: DFQATT and SNEGSKA (reference sequence). A total of 8 residues make up the CDR3, ends included. This chain's CDR3 is CSASRGIV.

V gene TRBV5-4 combines with J gene TRBJ1-2, with 8 bases matching TRBD1. V was pared by 5 bases and J by 5 bases, with 5 bases of the junction left unmatched. The germline gives CDR1 SGHNT, CDR2 YYREEE (reference sequence). The CDR3 runs to 13 residues. The chain's CDR3 is CASRLTGEYGYTF. The CDR3 DNA sequence: TGTGCCAGCAGGCTGACAGGGGAATATGGCTACACCTTC.

This clone has just a few counts. The chain couples TRBV9 to TRBJ1-3; possibly TRBD1 for D (5 bases). The CDR3 loop spans 15 amino acids. Between the trimmed V and J ends, which lost 6 bases and 5 bases, there was a span of 18 bases. Per the germline V gene, CDR1 is SGDLS and CDR2 is YYNGEE. The CDR3 is CASTVGTGIRNTIYF. As DNA, the CDR3 is TGTGCCAGCACCGTTGGGACCGGCATAAGAAACACCATATATTTT.

This rearrangement joins TRBV10-3 to TRBJ1-5; the D is unclear. The CDR3 loop spans 13 amino acids. Germline CDR1 is ENHRY and CDR2 is SYGVKD. V was shortened by 2 bases and J by 3 bases, with 5 bases between the two germline ends. DNA of the CDR3: TGTGCCATCAGTGAGGGTTACAATCAGCCCCAGCATTTT. The encoded protein is CAISEGYNQPQHF.

This clone was observed once. This chain links TRBV10-3 with TRBJ2-1; 9 bases map to TRBD2. V lost 6 bases, J lost 0 bases, and 0 bases stayed unmatched. This CDR3 has 14 amino acids. Germline CDR1 ENHRY, CDR2 SYGVKD. CDR3: CAIRLAGSYNEQFF. CDR3 in DNA: TGTGCCATCAGACTAGCGGGCTCCTACAATGAGCAGTTCTTC.

The CDR3 loop is CAWSSPPGRVVESPAYEQYF. CDR3 nucleotides: TGTGCCTGGAGTTCCCCCCCAGGCAGGGTGGTTGAGTCCCCAGCCTACGAGCAGTACTTC. V gene TRBV30 combines with J gene TRBJ2-7; TRBD1 is a possible D gene (5 bases). V was pared by 2 bases and J by 2 bases, with 31 bases between. Germline CDR1 is GTSNPN and CDR2 is SVGIG (reference sequence). The CDR3 extends over 20 amino acids.

With respect to this clone: Other nucleotide sequences from this sample produce the same CDR3. The DNA for the CDR3 is TGTGCCAGCAGCTTAGTAGGGGAAAGCTCCTACGAGCAGTACTTC. Encoded protein: CASSLVGESSYEQYF. The genes are TRBV7-8 and TRBJ2-7, with D possibly being TRBD1 (5 bases). The CDR3 runs 15 residues. V lost 1 base and J lost 0, with 10 bases in between. Germline CDR1 and CDR2: SGHVS and FQNEAQ.

The chain carries TRBV18 and TRBJ2-5; D is perhaps TRBD1 or TRBD2 (6 bases each). Between the trimmed V and J ends, which lost 6 bases and 5 bases, there was a span of 13 bases. The CDR3 has 13 residues. CDR1 is KGHSH, CDR2 LQKENI, per germline. In DNA, the CDR3 is TGTGCCAGCTCCCCAGGGGCGGGGGAGACCCAGTACTTC. This translates into CASSPGAGETQYF.

The V call is TRBV2, the J call TRBJ1-4; D not certain. Trimming removed 7 bases at V and 1 base at J, with 13 bases between. Germline CDR1 is SNHLY and CDR2 is FYNNEI. This CDR3 region has 15 residues. CDR3 nucleotides: TGTGCCAGCACTCGACGGGGTGGAACTAATGAAAAACTGTTTTTT. Protein product: CASTRRGGTNEKLFF.

The genes are TRBV28 and TRBJ1-2; D gene unclear. CDR1 is MDHEN, CDR2 SYDVKM, per germline. The CDR3 consists of 12 residues. V was shortened by 7 bases and J by 4 bases, with 10 bases between the two germline ends. In DNA, the CDR3 is TGTGCCAGCACCGTGAGCTCCTATGGCTACACCTTC. As protein: CASTVSSYGYTF.

This clone was observed once. The chain recombines TRBV6-1 with TRBJ2-7; the D is unclear. Trimming removed 4 bases from V and 0 bases from J, with 10 bases in between. Per germline, CDR1 MNHNS and CDR2 SASEGT. The CDR3 covers 14 residues. The DNA for the CDR3 is TGTGCCAGCAGTGCGCAGGCGAGCTCCTACGAGCAGTACTTC. Protein: CASSAQASSYEQYF.

This chain connects TRBV29-1 to TRBJ2-1; the D gene could be TRBD1 or TRBD2 (7 bases each). The CDR3 is 13 residues long. CDR1 and CDR2 from the germline V gene are SQVTM and ANQGSEA. V shed 4 bases and J shed 7 bases, with 14 bases lying between them. The CDR3 coding sequence is TGCAGCGTTGGCAGGGGGGGGCAGAATGAGCAGTTCTTC. Amino acid sequence: CSVGRGGQNEQFF.

The chain couples TRBV7-9 to TRBJ1-4, with D possibly matching TRBD1 (5 bases). CDR1 SEHNR and CDR2 FQNEAQ come from the germline V gene (reference sequence). The CDR3 is made up of 14 amino acids. V was pared by 6 bases and J by 1 base, with 9 bases between. The CDR3 loop is CASRWDGTNEKLFF. In DNA, the CDR3 is TGTGCCAGCAGATGGGACGGAACTAATGAAAAACTGTTTTTT.

The rearrangement links TRBV4-3 to TRBJ1-2, with D perhaps matching TRBD1 (6 bases). CDR3 length: 15 amino acids. Per germline, CDR1 LGHNA and CDR2 YSLEER. Trimming took off 0 bases at V and 5 bases at J, with 13 bases between the two ends. Written as DNA, the CDR3 is TGCGCCAGCAGCCAAGACGGGACAACTAGTTATGGCTACACCTTC. It codes for CASSQDGTTSYGYTF.

This chain uses TRBV10-3 with TRBJ2-5, with D maybe TRBD1 (6 bases). The better agreement between TRBJ2-7 and the DNA end casts doubt on the J call. The length of the CDR3 is 14 residues. The germline gives CDR1 ENHRY, CDR2 SYGVKD. CDR3 coding DNA: TGTGCCATCAGTATGGGGACAAGAGCCTACGAGCAGTACTTC. Translating it yields CAISMGTRAYEQYF.

CDR3: CASSLQSADSPLHF. The CDR3 DNA sequence: TGTGCCAGCAGCTTACAGTCAGCCGATTCACCCCTCCACTTT. V and J are TRBV7-9 and TRBJ1-6, with no clear D. CDR1 SEHNR and CDR2 FQNEAQ come from the germline V gene (reference sequence). The CDR3 totals 14 residues. Trimming left V 2 bases short and J 8 bases short, with 10 bases between.

This CDR3 is CASSLGTKETQYF. CDR3 nucleotides: TGTGCCAGCAGCTTAGGAACAAAAGAGACCCAGTACTTC. This chain joins TRBV7-7 and TRBJ2-5; D not resolved. V lost 1 base, J lost 3 bases, and 6 bases lay in between. The CDR3 has 13 amino acids. Germline loops: CDR1 SSHAT, CDR2 FNYEAQ (reference sequence).

The gene calls are TRBV6-1 and TRBJ2-7, with D perhaps TRBD2 (6 bases). CDR3 size: 14 residues. Germline CDR1 MNHNS, CDR2 SASEGT. V was clipped by 4 bases and J by 7 bases, with 17 bases between them. The CDR3: CASSGGDSFPEQYF. The CDR3 nucleotides are TGTGCCAGCAGTGGAGGGGACTCATTCCCGGAGCAGTACTTC.

The chain carries TRBV5-6 and TRBJ2-5; 14 bases map to TRBD2. CDR3 length: 17 amino acids. The trim removed 5 bases at V and 4 bases at J, leaving 10 bases unmatched. Germline V lookup: CDR1 SGHDT, CDR2 YYEEEE. CDR3 region: CASSLPAGLAGAETQYF. The CDR3 coding sequence is TGTGCCAGCAGTCTTCCTGCGGGACTAGCGGGGGCAGAGACCCAGTACTTC.

The gene calls are TRBV7-8 and TRBJ2-7; TRBD1 matches at 7 bases. Trimming removed 4 bases from V and 6 bases from J; junction bases left unmatched: 12. CDR1 SGHVS and CDR2 FQNEAQ come from the germline V gene. This CDR3 contains 15 residues. The CDR3 is CASSSTGAVPLEQYF. The CDR3 region has the DNA TGTGCCAGCAGCTCAACAGGGGCCGTCCCCCTCGAGCAGTACTTC.

This chain links TRBV9 with TRBJ2-3; 7 positions match TRBD1. The CDR3 runs 15 residues. From germline, CDR1 is SGDLS and CDR2 YYNGEE. V was clipped by 3 bases and J by 6 bases; unmatched bases: 10. The CDR3 spells CASSALRGSGDTQYF. In nucleotides, the CDR3 is TGTGCCAGCAGCGCTCTCAGGGGGTCCGGGGATACGCAGTATTTT.

The chain employs TRBV28 and TRBJ1-2, with unresolved D. V lost 6 bases and J 1 base, leaving 9 bases between the germline ends. This CDR3 is built from 13 residues. The germline CDR1 and CDR2 sequences are MDHEN and SYDVKM. CDR3 in amino acids: CASSSELNYGYTF. DNA for the CDR3: TGTGCCAGCAGCTCCGAGCTTAACTATGGCTACACCTTC.

The chain has TRBV15 and TRBJ2-2, with a weak D call TRBD1 (5 bases). V was clipped by 5 bases and J by 9 bases, with 16 bases between them. The CDR3 contains 14 residues. Germline CDR1 reads LNHNV; CDR2 reads YYDKDF (reference sequence). The CDR3 reads CATSSRQTRRELFF. The CDR3 DNA sequence: TGTGCCACCAGCTCTCGACAGACTCGGCGGGAGCTGTTTTTT.